These 13 T cell receptor beta chains came from one sample sequenced in a study of identical twins' blood T cells. TCRdb ran MiXCR on the 5' RACE reads and lists one entry per CDR3 protein. In the table there are over a thousand distinct CDR3 sequences, around 68% of which are singletons. Sequencing was done on a sample of PBMCs. These receptors came from a woman aged 18-55 years in good health.

The chain links TRBV11-3 to TRBJ2-1; unclear D gene. Trimming stripped 1 base from V and 5 bases from J, with 12 bases between. There are 15 residues in the CDR3. CDR1 and CDR2 (germline): SGHNT, YENEEA. As DNA, the CDR3 is TGTGCCAGCAGCTTAGTTCCAAACGCTAACAATGAGCAGTTCTTC. Residues: CASSLVPNANNEQFF.

The rearrangement links TRBV4-2 to TRBJ2-5, with 10 bases lining up with TRBD2. CDR1 is LGHNA, CDR2 YNFKEQ, per germline. The CDR3 consists of 16 residues. J gave up 3 bases and V 4 bases, and 8 bases lay outside the gene matches. CDR3 residues: CASSPRSSGGEETQYF. In DNA form, the CDR3 reads TGTGCCAGCAGCCCCCGGTCCAGCGGGGGGGAAGAGACCCAGTACTTC.

The chain joins TRBV6-5 to TRBJ2-3; no clear D. This CDR3 spans 14 amino acids. Germline assignment: CDR1 MNHEY and CDR2 SVGAGI. Trimming took off 3 bases at V and 0 bases at J, with 7 bases between the two ends. The CDR3 loop is CASSYSVSTDTQYF. CDR3 nucleotides: TGTGCCAGCAGTTATTCGGTCAGCACAGATACGCAGTATTTT.

This rearrangement joins TRBV6-1 to TRBJ1-2; D uncertain. Deletions cut 7 bases from V and 5 bases from J, with 14 bases between. The CDR3 length is 13 residues. Germline lookup yields CDR1 MNHNS and CDR2 SASEGT. The CDR3 loop is CASTVEALYGYTF. The CDR3 DNA reads as TGTGCCAGCACGGTAGAGGCACTATATGGCTACACCTTC.

The chain has TRBV10-1 and TRBJ1-3; possibly TRBD1 for D (6 bases). This CDR3 has 14 amino acids. V was trimmed by 8 bases and J by 3 bases, leaving 14 bases between them. The germline gives CDR1 WNHNN, CDR2 SYGVQD (reference sequence). DNA of the CDR3: TGCGCCAGCCTAAAAACAGGGCTTGGAAACACCATATATTTT. It specifies CASLKTGLGNTIYF.

This clonotype was detected only a few times. The V call is TRBV6-1, the J call TRBJ1-1; the D is unclear. V was cut by 10 bases and J by 0 bases, with 18 bases left in between. CDR1 is MNHNS, CDR2 SASEGT, per germline. This CDR3 comprises 15 residues. The chain's CDR3 is CATLHGGEMNTEAFF. The DNA of the CDR3 is TGTGCCACCTTACATGGCGGGGAAATGAACACTGAAGCTTTCTTT.

The chain has TRBV10-1 and TRBJ1-6; TRBD1 agrees at 7 bases. The CDR3 sequence is 16 residues long. The J segment lost 6 bases and the V segment lost 7 bases, leaving 12 bases of the junction unmatched. Germline V gene lookup returns CDR1 WNHNN and CDR2 SYGVQD (reference sequence). Written as DNA, the CDR3 is TGCGCCAGCAAAGGCCGGGTAGGGGACAGTAATTCACCCCTCCACTTT. Translating it yields CASKGRVGDSNSPLHF.

The rearrangement links TRBV5-1 to TRBJ2-1; no reliable D call. V lost 4 bases to trimming and J lost 4 bases, with 18 bases between them. The CDR3 length is 16 residues. Germline V gene sequence: CDR1 SGHRS, CDR2 YFSETQ. In DNA, the CDR3 is TGCGCCAGCAGCCCGGTGGCGACCGCTTATTACAATGAGCAGTTCTTC. This encodes CASSPVATAYYNEQFF.

The chain links TRBV4-3 to TRBJ1-1, with TRBD1 as a possible D gene (5 bases). The CDR3 is 15 amino acids. Germline V gene sequence: CDR1 LGHNA, CDR2 YSLEER. The V gene lost 2 bases and the J gene lost 4 bases, with 14 bases spanning the gap. CDR3 protein: CASSQFDRQPTEAFF. CDR3 sequence (DNA): TGCGCCAGCAGCCAATTCGACAGACAGCCCACTGAAGCTTTCTTT.

The rearrangement uses TRBV4-2 and TRBJ1-2; the match to TRBD1 covers 9 bases. Germline V gene lookup returns CDR1 LGHNA and CDR2 YNFKEQ. The CDR3 spans 13 residues. V was clipped by 3 bases and J by 8 bases; unmatched bases: 4. The CDR3 region has the DNA TGTGCCAGCAGCCACCGGGACAGGGACGGCTACACCTTC. It specifies CASSHRDRDGYTF.

This clonotype has more than one count but fewer than ten. The rearrangement uses TRBV7-6 and TRBJ2-1; tentatively, D is TRBD1 (5 bases). This CDR3 has 15 residues. Germline V gene sequence: CDR1 SGHVS, CDR2 FNYEAQ. V gave up 1 base and J gave up 0 bases, with 7 bases separating them. CDR3 nucleotide sequence: TGTGCCAGCAGCTTAGACAGGAGCTCCTACAATGAGCAGTTCTTC. It yields the protein CASSLDRSSYNEQFF.

V and J are TRBV20-1 and TRBJ2-7; D is possibly TRBD1 (6 bases). V dropped 6 bases and J dropped 4 bases, with 19 bases sitting between them. CDR1 DFQATT and CDR2 SNEGSKA come from the germline V gene (reference sequence). This CDR3 spans 14 amino acids. CDR3 nucleotide sequence: TGCAGTGCCCAGGGGCTAGCAGTGGCATACGAGCAGTACTTC. This encodes CSAQGLAVAYEQYF.

The sample holds one count of this clonotype. The chain recombines TRBV6-2 or TRBV6-3 with TRBJ2-5; 10 nucleotides agree with TRBD2. Germline-derived CDR1 and CDR2 are MNHEY and SVGEGT. V trimming: 0 bases; J trimming: 4 bases; junction bases outside the gene matches: 5. This CDR3 has 16 amino acids. The CDR3 nucleotides are TGTGCCAGCAGTTACTCCTCAGCGGGGGGGCCAGAGACCCAGTACTTC. This codes for CASSYSSAGGPETQYF.